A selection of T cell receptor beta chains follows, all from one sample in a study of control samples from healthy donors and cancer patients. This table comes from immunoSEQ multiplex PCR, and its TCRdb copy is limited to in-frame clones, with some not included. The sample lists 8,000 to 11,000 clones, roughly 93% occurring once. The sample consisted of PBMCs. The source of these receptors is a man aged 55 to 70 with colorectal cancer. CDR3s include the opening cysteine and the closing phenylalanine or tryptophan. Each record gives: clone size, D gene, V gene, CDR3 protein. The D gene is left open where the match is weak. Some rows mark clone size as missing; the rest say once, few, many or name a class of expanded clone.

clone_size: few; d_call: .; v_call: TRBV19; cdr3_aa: CASSIQRNTEAFF
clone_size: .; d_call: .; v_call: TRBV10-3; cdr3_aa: CAISEGPPEGPQHF
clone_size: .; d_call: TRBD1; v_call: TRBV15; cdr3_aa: CATSTGQGNTIYF
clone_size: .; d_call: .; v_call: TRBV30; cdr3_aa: CAWSVLGRYNEQFF
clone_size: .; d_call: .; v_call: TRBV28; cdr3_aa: CASSRNEQFF
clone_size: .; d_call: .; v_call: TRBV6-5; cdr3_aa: CASRRWAEETQYF
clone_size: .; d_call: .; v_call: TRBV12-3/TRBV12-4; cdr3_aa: CASSLGHHEQYF
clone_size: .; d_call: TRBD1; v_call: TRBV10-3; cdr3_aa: CAISQLGQGSYYEQYF
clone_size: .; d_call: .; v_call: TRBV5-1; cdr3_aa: CASTDSSGNTIYF
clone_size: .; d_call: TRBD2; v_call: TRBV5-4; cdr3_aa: CASSPGLEGEQYF
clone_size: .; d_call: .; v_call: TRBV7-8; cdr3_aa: CASEDPPTDTQYF
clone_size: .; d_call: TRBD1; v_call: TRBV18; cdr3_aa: CASSPTGDRNGYTF
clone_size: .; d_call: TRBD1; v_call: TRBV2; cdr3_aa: CASSDGTAYNEQFF
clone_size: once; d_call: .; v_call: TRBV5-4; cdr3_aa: CASSLDRVIGYTF
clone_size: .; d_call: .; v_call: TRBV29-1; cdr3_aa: CSVKGAGDPTGELFF
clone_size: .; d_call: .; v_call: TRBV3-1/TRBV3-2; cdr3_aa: CASRPDRGEHTEAFF
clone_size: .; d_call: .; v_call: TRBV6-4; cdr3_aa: CASSDTDRNTEAFF
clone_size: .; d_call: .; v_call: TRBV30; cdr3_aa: CAWSVRGSYGYTF
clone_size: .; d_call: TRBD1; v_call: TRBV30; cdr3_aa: CAWSPWTGGYTF
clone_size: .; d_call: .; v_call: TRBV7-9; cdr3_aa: CASSRKGQSYEQYF
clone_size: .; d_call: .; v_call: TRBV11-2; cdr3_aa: CASGRTLLRGEMDYGYTF
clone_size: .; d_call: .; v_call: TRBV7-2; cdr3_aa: CASSLVAGGALGETQYF
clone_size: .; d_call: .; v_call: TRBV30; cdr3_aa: CAWSSTGSSTDTQYF
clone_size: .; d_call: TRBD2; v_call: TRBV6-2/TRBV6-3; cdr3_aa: CASSAQLSGVITDTQYF
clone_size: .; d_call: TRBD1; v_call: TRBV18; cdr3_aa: CASSPLTGVMETQYF
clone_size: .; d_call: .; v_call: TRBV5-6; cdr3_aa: CASSLGGFNYYGYTF
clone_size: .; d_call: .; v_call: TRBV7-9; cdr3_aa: CASSPKVRLNTEAFF
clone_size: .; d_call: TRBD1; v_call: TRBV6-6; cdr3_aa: CASQGATF
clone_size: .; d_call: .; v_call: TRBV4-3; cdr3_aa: CASSQTGNTEAFF
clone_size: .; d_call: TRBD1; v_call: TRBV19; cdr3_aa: CASTGTGGVRAFF
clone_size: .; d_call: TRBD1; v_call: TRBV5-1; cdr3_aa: CASSLGRGFDEQYF
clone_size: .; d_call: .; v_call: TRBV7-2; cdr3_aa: CASSPMGGGTEAFF
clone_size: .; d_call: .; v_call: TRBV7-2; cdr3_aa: CASSWWGESPKNIQYF
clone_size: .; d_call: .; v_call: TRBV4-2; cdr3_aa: CASSQDWLTVYGYTF
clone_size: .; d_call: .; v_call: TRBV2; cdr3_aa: CASTPDRWDSPLHF
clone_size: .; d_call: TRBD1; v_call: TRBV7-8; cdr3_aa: CASSFVTGDSEAFF
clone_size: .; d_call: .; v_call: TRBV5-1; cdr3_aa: CASSSDYPLEQFF
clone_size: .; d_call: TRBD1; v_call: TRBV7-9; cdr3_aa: CASSNRTGGRGYTF
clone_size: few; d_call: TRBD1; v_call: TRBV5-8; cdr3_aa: CASSFSGTGNTEAFF
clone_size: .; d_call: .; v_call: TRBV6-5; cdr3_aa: CASSYSGGTDTQYF
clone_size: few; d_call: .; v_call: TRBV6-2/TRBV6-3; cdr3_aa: CASSQTYTGLKKLFF